These T cell receptor beta chains were read from a single sample in a study of OX40 agonist ivuxolimab in advanced cancers. The assay was immunoSEQ multiplex PCR, and TCRdb's table has in-frame clones only and misses some. The table includes roughly 92,000 clones, more than 80% detected once. The specimen comprised CD4+ or CD8+ T cells sorted from blood, sampled in a trial of the OX40 agonist ivuxolimab. Every receptor here comes from an adult with an advanced solid tumor such as melanoma, head and neck, liver or kidney cancer. CDR3s include the opening cysteine and the closing phenylalanine or tryptophan. D genes are given only for firm matches. Size is stated for part of the rows, as once, few or many counts, or as a class when the clone is expanded.

D	size	V	J	DNA	CDR3
TRBD1	-	TRBV7-2	TRBJ1-2	TGTGCCAGCAGCTTCCCACCGGGACAGGGGAGCTATGGCTACACCTTC	CASSFPPGQGSYGYTF
-	-	TRBV7-9	TRBJ2-3	TGTGCCAGCAGCTCAGTGACAGATACGCAGTATTTT	CASSSVTDTQYF
-	once	TRBV5-8	TRBJ2-3	TGTGCCAGCAGCCTACTGACAAGTAGCACAGATACGCAGTATTTT	CASSLLTSSTDTQYF
-	-	TRBV9	TRBJ2-5	TGTGCCAGCAGCGTAGAGGGGGTGTGGGAGACCCAGTACTTC	CASSVEGVWETQYF
TRBD1	-	TRBV19	TRBJ1-1	TGTGCCAGTAGTATAGCAGGGGGCACTGAAGCTTTCTTT	CASSIAGGTEAFF
TRBD1	-	TRBV27	TRBJ1-1	TGTGCCAGCACCTCGGGACAGCAGAACACTGAAGCTTTCTTT	CASTSGQQNTEAFF
-	-	TRBV4-3	TRBJ1-2	TGCGCCAGCAGCCGATCAGACGGAGATGGCTACACCTTC	CASSRSDGDGYTF
-	-	TRBV16	TRBJ2-1	TGTGCCAGCAGCCAATGGGGTTACTACAATGAGCAGTTCTTC	CASSQWGYYNEQFF
-	-	TRBV2	TRBJ2-7	TGTGCCAGCACTCCGTTCTACGAGCAGTACTTC	CASTPFYEQYF
-	-	TRBV6-1	TRBJ1-1	TGTGCCAGCAAATCCCCAGAGAACACTGAAGCTTTCTTT	CASKSPENTEAFF
-	-	TRBV5-1	TRBJ2-7	TGCGCCAGCACGGGCGGGAGAGGACAGGGATCCTACGAGCAGTACTTC	CASTGGRGQGSYEQYF
-	-	TRBV10-3	TRBJ1-1	TGTGCCATCAGTGAGCGGGACGACACTGAAGCTTTCTTT	CAISERDDTEAFF
TRBD1	-	TRBV4-1	TRBJ1-5	TGCGCCAGCAGCCATCACCGCCTGAGGGGGCGCGTTGATCAGCCCCAGCATTTT	CASSHHRLRGRVDQPQHF
-	once	TRBV7-2	TRBJ1-1	TGTGCCAGCAGCTTAGGGGGGGCCTCTCGCGGGACTGAAGCTTTCTTT	CASSLGGASRGTEAFF
TRBD2	-	TRBV18	TRBJ2-1	TGTGCCAGCTCACCACTAGCGGGGGACTACAATGAGCAGTTCTTC	CASSPLAGDYNEQFF
-	once	TRBV2	TRBJ1-4	TGTGCCAGCAGTGAACACGGGTCACTTAATGAAAAACTGTTTTTT	CASSEHGSLNEKLFF
TRBD2	-	TRBV5-3	TRBJ2-7	TGTGCCAGAAGCTTGGCTACAGAGCGGGAGGCTCAGAAGCGGCAGTACTTC	CARSLATEREAQKRQYF
TRBD2	-	TRBV5-1	TRBJ2-5	TGCGCCAGCAGCTTGGCCCCTAGCGGGATCAACCAAGAGACCCAGTACTTC	CASSLAPSGINQETQYF
-	-	TRBV19	TRBJ2-2	TGTGCCAGTAGAAGTAACGCGGCGAACACCGGGGAGCTGTTTTTT	CASRSNAANTGELFF
TRBD2	-	TRBV9	TRBJ2-3	TGTGCCAGCAGCGTAGCCACTAGCGGGGGGGCCCCGCAGTATTTT	CASSVATSGGAPQYF
TRBD1	-	TRBV29-1	TRBJ1-2	TGCAGCGTGCGGACAGGGAGAAATGGCTACACCTTC	CSVRTGRNGYTF
TRBD1	-	TRBV28	TRBJ2-3	TGTGCCAGCAGTGGCCGGGACAGGTACACAGATACGCAGTATTTT	CASSGRDRYTDTQYF
-	-	TRBV5-4	TRBJ2-5	TGTGCCAGCAGCTTGGCGCCCCCAGGGGAGACCCAGTACTTC	CASSLAPPGETQYF
-	few	TRBV19	TRBJ2-1	TGTGCCAGTGGGGGAGGAATACGTAATGAGCAGTTCTTC	CASGGGIRNEQFF
-	-	TRBV5-1	TRBJ1-1	TGCGCCAGCAGCCTTGACAGAGGGGTGATGAACACTGAAGCTTTCTTT	CASSLDRGVMNTEAFF
-	-	TRBV5-4	TRBJ1-3	TGTGCCAGCAGCCGTGACAGGACCTCTGGAAACACCATATATTTT	CASSRDRTSGNTIYF
TRBD1	-	TRBV15	TRBJ1-5	TGTGCCACCAGCAGAGGACAGGGTTACAATCAGCCCCAGCATTTT	CATSRGQGYNQPQHF
TRBD1	-	TRBV11-3	TRBJ1-1	TGTGCCAGCAGCTTAGGACAGGGCGAGACTGAAGCTTTCTTT	CASSLGQGETEAFF
-	-	TRBV7-9	TRBJ1-3	TGTGCCAGCAGCTCCCCGACAGAGAAATGGTATGGAAACACCATATATTTT	CASSSPTEKWYGNTIYF
-	-	TRBV4-3	TRBJ1-4	TGCGCCAGCAGCAATGGACACAAGAGAGAAAAACTGTTTTTT	CASSNGHKREKLFF
-	many	TRBV19	TRBJ1-1	TGTGCCAGTAGTTCCGTTATGAACACTGAAGCTTTCTTT	CASSSVMNTEAFF
-	-	TRBV19	TRBJ2-1	TGTGCCAGTAGTGTCAGAGGGGGCAATGAGCAGTTCTTC	CASSVRGGNEQFF
-	-	TRBV5-1	TRBJ1-1	TGCGCCAGCAGCTTAAACTCAGGGCTGGGCGCTGAAGCTTTCTTT	CASSLNSGLGAEAFF
-	-	TRBV11-2	TRBJ2-7	TGTGCCAGCAGCCCCGGACGTCCCTACGAGCAGTACTTC	CASSPGRPYEQYF
TRBD2	-	TRBV30	TRBJ2-7	TGTGCCTGGAGTAGCGGGGGGGCGATCGAGCAGTACTTC	CAWSSGGAIEQYF
TRBD1	-	TRBV5-1	TRBJ2-5	TGCGCCAGCAGCTTGGGACAGGGACAAGAGACCCAGTACTTC	CASSLGQGQETQYF
-	few	TRBV27	TRBJ2-7	TGTGCCAGCAGTTTTGGAGCGAGGTCCGAGCAGTACTTC	CASSFGARSEQYF
-	-	TRBV7-9	TRBJ1-2	TGTGCCAGCAGCCTTGAGCCCCAGGACGGTTTCGGCTACACCTTC	CASSLEPQDGFGYTF
-	-	TRBV6-6	TRBJ2-5	TGTGCCAGCATGGAGGGGAATCAAGAGACCCAGTACTTC	CASMEGNQETQYF
TRBD2	few	TRBV6-6	TRBJ2-1	TGTGCCAGCAGCCGAGCGGGGGCCTACAATGAGCAGTTCTTC	CASSRAGAYNEQFF
-	once	TRBV12-5	TRBJ1-2	TGTGCTAGTGGTTGGTCCGGCCCCATGACAGCCACCCGGGGATATGGCTACACCTTC	CASGWSGPMTATRGYGYTF
-	-	TRBV6-1	TRBJ1-3	TGTGCCAGCAGTGAATGGGAGGTTAGGGGAAACACCATATATTTT	CASSEWEVRGNTIYF
-	-	TRBV6-1	TRBJ2-7	TGTGCCAGCAGCCGGGACACCCACTACGAGCAGTACTTC	CASSRDTHYEQYF
-	-	TRBV5-1	TRBJ2-5	TGCGCCAGCAGCCAGGACCAAGAGACCCAGTACTTC	CASSQDQETQYF
-	-	TRBV6-5	TRBJ1-2	TGTGCCAGCAGTTACCAGGGTGAGGATGGCTACACCTTC	CASSYQGEDGYTF
-	-	TRBV5-1	TRBJ2-2	TGCGCCAGCAGCTTGGGAAGCGGGCCCACCGGGGAGCTGTTTTTT	CASSLGSGPTGELFF
TRBD1	-	TRBV2	TRBJ1-5	TGTGCCAGCAGTGAACGGACAGGGGACGGTCAGCCCCAGCATTTT	CASSERTGDGQPQHF
-	-	TRBV7-2	TRBJ2-3	TGTGCCAGCTCCCCGAGAGACGGCAGAGATACGCAGTATTTT	CASSPRDGRDTQYF
-	-	TRBV7-3	TRBJ1-1	TGTGCCAGCAGCGCCAGGGTGAACACTGAAGCTTTCTTT	CASSARVNTEAFF
TRBD1	-	TRBV9	TRBJ1-1	TGTGCCAGCAGCGTGGGACAGGGCAGGGACACTGAAGCTTTCTTT	CASSVGQGRDTEAFF
-	-	TRBV11-2	TRBJ2-7	TGTGCCAGCAGCTTAGTCAGCCACGAGCAGTACTTC	CASSLVSHEQYF